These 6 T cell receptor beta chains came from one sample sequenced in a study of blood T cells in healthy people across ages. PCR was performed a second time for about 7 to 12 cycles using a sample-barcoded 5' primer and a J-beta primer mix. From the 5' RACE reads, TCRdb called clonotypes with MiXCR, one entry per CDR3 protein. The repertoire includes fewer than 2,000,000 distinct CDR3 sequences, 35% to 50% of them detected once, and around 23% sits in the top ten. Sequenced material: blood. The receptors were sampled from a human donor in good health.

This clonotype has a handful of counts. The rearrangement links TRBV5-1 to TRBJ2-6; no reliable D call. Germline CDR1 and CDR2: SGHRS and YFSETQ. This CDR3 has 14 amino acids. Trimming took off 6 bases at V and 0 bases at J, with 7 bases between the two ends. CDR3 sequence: CASNVYSGANVLTF. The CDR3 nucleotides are TGCGCCAGCAACGTCTACTCTGGGGCCAACGTCCTGACTTTC.

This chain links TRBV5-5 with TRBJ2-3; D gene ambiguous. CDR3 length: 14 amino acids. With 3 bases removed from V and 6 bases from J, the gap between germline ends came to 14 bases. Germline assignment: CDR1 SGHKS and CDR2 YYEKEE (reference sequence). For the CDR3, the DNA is TGTGCCAGCAGCTCTGGACCTACCGCGGATACGCAGTATTTT. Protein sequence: CASSSGPTADTQYF.

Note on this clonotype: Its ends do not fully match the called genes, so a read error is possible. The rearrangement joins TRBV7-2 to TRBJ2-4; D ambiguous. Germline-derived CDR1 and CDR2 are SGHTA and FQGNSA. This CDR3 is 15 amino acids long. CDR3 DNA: TGTGCCAGTAGCTTACTGGGTTCTCTGAGGAACATTCAGTACTTC. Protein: CASSLLGSLRNIQYF.

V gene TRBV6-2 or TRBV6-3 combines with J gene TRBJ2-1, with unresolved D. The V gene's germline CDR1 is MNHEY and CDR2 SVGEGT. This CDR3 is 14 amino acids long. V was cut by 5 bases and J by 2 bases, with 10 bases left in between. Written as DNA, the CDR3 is TGTGCCAGCAGTCCGCCGAGTACCTACAATGAGCAGTTCTTC. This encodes CASSPPSTYNEQFF.

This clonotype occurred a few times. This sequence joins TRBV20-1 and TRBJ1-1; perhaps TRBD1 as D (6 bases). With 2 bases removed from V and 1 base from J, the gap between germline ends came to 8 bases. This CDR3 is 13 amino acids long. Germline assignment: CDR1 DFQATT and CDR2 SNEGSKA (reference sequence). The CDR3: CSARYRANTEAFF. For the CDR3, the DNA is TGCAGTGCTAGATACAGGGCGAACACTGAAGCTTTCTTT.

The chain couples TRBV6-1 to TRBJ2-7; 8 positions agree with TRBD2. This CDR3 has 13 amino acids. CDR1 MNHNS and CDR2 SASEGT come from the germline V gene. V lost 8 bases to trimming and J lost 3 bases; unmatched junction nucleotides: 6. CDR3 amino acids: CASLWRGDYEQYF. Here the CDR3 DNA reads TGTGCCAGCTTATGGCGGGGGGACTACGAGCAGTACTTC.